This passage covers 15 T cell receptor beta chains from one sample sequenced in a study of shared clonotypes between healthy human individuals. TCRdb keeps only in-frame clones here, not all; method: immunoSEQ multiplex PCR. The table has 2,100,000 or so clones, around 95% seen once. Sample: naive CD4+ T cells sorted from blood. Noted subset: CD45RA+ positively selected. The receptors come from a young man in good health.

Note on this clone: At the DNA level, this CDR3 is encoded by other sequences in the same sample as well. The rearrangement joins TRBV18 to TRBJ1-5; tentatively, D is TRBD1 (6 bases). The CDR3 has 13 residues. V lost 2 bases, J lost 4 bases, and 6 bases lay in between. In germline, CDR1 is KGHSH, CDR2 LQKENI. The CDR3 sequence: CASSPTGNQPQHF. CDR3 nucleotides: TGTGCCAGCTCACCAACAGGGAATCAGCCCCAGCATTTT.

This clone was counted once. The chain uses TRBV2 and TRBJ1-1; no firm D call. The CDR3 spans 19 residues. V was pared by 1 base and J by 0 bases, with 21 bases between. CDR1 is SNHLY, CDR2 FYNNEI, per germline. CDR3 nucleotides: TGTGCCAGCAGTGAAGATTTCGGACCGGGAGGCGGTATGAACACTGAAGCTTTCTTT. Protein: CASSEDFGPGGGMNTEAFF.

On this clone: The same CDR3 arises from other DNA sequences in this sample as well. The J gene is TRBJ2-3, the V gene TRBV21-1. TRBV21-1 is termed a pseudogene. CDR3 length: 11 residues. CDR3 coding DNA: TGTGCCAGCAGCAAAGTTGATACGCAGTATTTT. This codes for CASSKVDTQYF.

V usage is TRBV7-2 and J usage is TRBJ2-3; 7 bases are a match to TRBD1. CDR1 is SGHTA and CDR2 is FQGNSA in the germline V gene. The CDR3 runs 16 residues. The V and J ends lost 2 bases and 0 bases, in that order; junction bases with no gene match: 5. The CDR3 region has the DNA TGTGCCAGCAGCTTATCGACAGGGAGTAGCACAGATACGCAGTATTTT. Translated, it gives CASSLSTGSSTDTQYF. Full variable domain (rest looked up from reference TRBV7-2 and TRBJ2-3): GAGVSQSPSNKVTEKGKDVELRCDPISGHTALYWYRQSLGQGLEFLIYFQGNSAPDKSGLPSDRFSAERTGGSVSTLTIQRTQQEDSAVYLCASSLSTGSSTDTQYFGPGTRLTVL.

V and J are TRBV5-6 and TRBJ1-2; 7 positions match TRBD1. Germline CDR1 reads SGHDT; CDR2 reads YYEEEE. The ends lost 4 bases at V and 4 bases at J; junction bases unmatched: 7. This CDR3 is 14 amino acids long. The CDR3 DNA follows: TGTGCCAGCAGCCCGGGGACAGCCCTCTATGGCTACACCTTC. Its translation: CASSPGTALYGYTF.

This chain connects TRBV7-6 to TRBJ1-3; D is undetermined. The germline V gene encodes CDR1 SGHVS and CDR2 FNYEAQ. The V end lost 5 bases, the J end lost 3 bases, and 11 bases lay between the germline ends. CDR3 size: 14 residues. The CDR3 DNA follows: TGTGCCAGCAGCCCATCAGGCAATGGAAACACCATATATTTT. Translating it yields CASSPSGNGNTIYF.

This chain uses TRBV7-9 with TRBJ1-6; the match to TRBD1 covers 7 bases. Germline CDR1 SEHNR, CDR2 FQNEAQ (reference sequence). The CDR3 is 16 residues long. Unmatched junction bases numbered 9, after V lost 6 bases and J lost 4 bases. Here the CDR3 DNA reads TGTGCCAGCAGACTATCAGGGACAGAGTATAATTCACCCCTCCACTTT. Its protein product is CASRLSGTEYNSPLHF.

The rearrangement joins TRBV5-1 to TRBJ2-5; no clear D gene. Germline values: CDR1 SGHRS, CDR2 YFSETQ. The V and J ends lost 4 bases and 1 base respectively, with 11 bases between them. This CDR3 is 14 amino acids long. CDR3 amino acids: CASSPGALQETQYF. The CDR3 region has the DNA TGCGCCAGCAGCCCCGGAGCCCTCCAAGAGACCCAGTACTTC.

The CDR3 here is CASSLSLGAKNIQYF. CDR3 in DNA: TGTGCCAGCAGCTTGAGCTTGGGAGCCAAAAACATTCAGTACTTC. V is TRBV5-4 and J is TRBJ2-4; D not certain. Trimming cost V 1 base and J 0 bases, with 8 bases left between them. This CDR3 has 15 residues. Per the germline V gene, CDR1 is SGHNT and CDR2 is YYREEE (reference sequence).

This chain links TRBV11-3 with TRBJ2-2, with 9 bases lining up with TRBD1. The CDR3 is 16 amino acids. V lost 1 base and J lost 4; bases outside the gene matches: 4. Germline V gives CDR1 SGHNT, CDR2 YENEEA. CDR3 nucleotides: TGTGCCAGCAGCTTAGGCGGGACAGGGAGCACCGGGGAGCTGTTTTTT. Translation: CASSLGGTGSTGELFF.

This clone was detected once. The chain is built from TRBV28 and TRBJ1-1; perhaps TRBD1 as D (5 bases). The CDR3 runs 13 residues. In germline, CDR1 is MDHEN, CDR2 SYDVKM. Trimming shortened V by 2 bases and J by 7 bases, and 11 bases separated the two germline ends. The CDR3 loop reads CASSLGGWVEAFF. In DNA, the CDR3 is TGTGCCAGCAGTTTAGGGGGGTGGGTTGAAGCTTTCTTT.

CDR3: CASSDLSSSYGYTF. CDR3 coding DNA: TGTGCCAGCAGTGACCTAAGCAGCTCCTATGGCTACACCTTC. The chain is built from TRBV6-1 and TRBJ1-2; D remains unclear. The CDR3 loop spans 14 amino acids. V dropped 3 bases and J dropped 4 bases, with 12 bases sitting between them. The germline gives CDR1 MNHNS, CDR2 SASEGT.

The chain links TRBV9 to TRBJ2-2; no reliable D call. The V gene lost 3 bases and the J gene lost 6 bases, with 6 bases spanning the gap. The CDR3 is 12 residues long. CDR1 is SGDLS and CDR2 is YYNGEE in the germline V gene. CDR3 in amino acids: CASSATSGELFF. CDR3 sequence (DNA): TGTGCCAGCAGCGCCACCTCCGGGGAGCTGTTTTTT.

The rearrangement uses TRBV6-6 and TRBJ1-1, with 10 bases aligning to TRBD1. Trimming removed 8 bases from V and 11 bases from J; junction bases left unmatched: 11. CDR3 length: 13 residues. Germline CDR1 is MNHNY and CDR2 is SVGAGI (reference sequence). The CDR3 DNA reads TGTGCCAGCGGGGAAAGACAGGGGGCTATGGCTTTCTTT. This translates into CASGERQGAMAFF.

This clone was observed a handful of times. The chain recombines TRBV9 with TRBJ2-3, with D unclear. CDR1 is SGDLS, CDR2 YYNGEE, per germline. The CDR3 extends over 14 amino acids. Trimming left V 3 bases short and J 0 bases short, with 8 bases between. CDR3 amino acids: CASSGNLSTDTQYF. In nucleotides, the CDR3 is TGTGCCAGCAGCGGGAACCTTAGCACAGATACGCAGTATTTT.